The clone carrying this T cell receptor beta chain was recorded only once. The sample comes from a study of blood T cell repertoires in COVID-19. TCRdb keeps only in-frame clones here, not all; method: immunoSEQ multiplex PCR. The sample lists some 270,000 clones; more than 75% were seen once. Exposed participants came across a COVID-19 case within 2 weeks before study entry. The CDR3 covers 13 residues. Trimming shortened V by 1 base and J by 8 bases, and 11 bases separated the two germline ends. The V gene's germline CDR1 is SGHAT and CDR2 FQNNGV. V gene TRBV11-2 combines with J gene TRBJ1-2; D ambiguous. The source is a woman in her forties or fifties who had been exposed to COVID-19. Sequenced sample: PBMCs or T cells enriched from blood (not recorded which). As DNA, the CDR3 is TGTGCCAGCAGCTTAGGGGCCCTCGGAGGCTACACCTTC. This encodes CASSLGALGGYTF.